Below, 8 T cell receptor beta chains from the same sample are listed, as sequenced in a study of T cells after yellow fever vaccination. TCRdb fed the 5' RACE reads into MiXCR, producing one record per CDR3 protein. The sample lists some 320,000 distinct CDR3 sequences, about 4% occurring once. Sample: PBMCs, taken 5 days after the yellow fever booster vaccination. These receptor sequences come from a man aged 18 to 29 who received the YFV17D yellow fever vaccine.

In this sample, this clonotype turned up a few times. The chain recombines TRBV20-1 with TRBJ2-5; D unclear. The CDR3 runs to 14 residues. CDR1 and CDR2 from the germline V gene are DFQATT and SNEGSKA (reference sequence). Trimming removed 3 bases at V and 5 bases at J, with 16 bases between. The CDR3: CSASITGFAETQYF. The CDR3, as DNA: TGCAGTGCTAGCATTACCGGCTTCGCGGAGACCCAGTACTTC.

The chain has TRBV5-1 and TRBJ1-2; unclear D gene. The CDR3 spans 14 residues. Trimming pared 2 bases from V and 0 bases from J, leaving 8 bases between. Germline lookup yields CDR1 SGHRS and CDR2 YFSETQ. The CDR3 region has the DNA TGCGCCAGCAGCTTCGGGCAACCTAACTATGGCTACACCTTC. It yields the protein CASSFGQPNYGYTF.

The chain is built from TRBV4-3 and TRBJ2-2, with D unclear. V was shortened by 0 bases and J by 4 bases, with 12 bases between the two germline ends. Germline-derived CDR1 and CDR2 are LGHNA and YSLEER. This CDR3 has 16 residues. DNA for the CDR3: TGCGCCAGCAGCCAAGAACTGGGTATGGGCACCGGGGAGCTGTTTTTT. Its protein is CASSQELGMGTGELFF.

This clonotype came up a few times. The CDR3 protein is CASSPEIRDSWDEQFF. CDR3 bases: TGTGCCAGCAGCCCCGAAATCCGGGACAGTTGGGATGAGCAGTTCTTC. The chain uses TRBV5-4 and TRBJ2-1, with TRBD1 matching over 7 bases. The J segment lost 8 bases and the V segment lost 4 bases, leaving 15 bases of the junction unmatched. Looked up from germline, CDR1 is SGHNT and CDR2 is YYREEE (reference sequence). CDR3 length equals 16 residues.

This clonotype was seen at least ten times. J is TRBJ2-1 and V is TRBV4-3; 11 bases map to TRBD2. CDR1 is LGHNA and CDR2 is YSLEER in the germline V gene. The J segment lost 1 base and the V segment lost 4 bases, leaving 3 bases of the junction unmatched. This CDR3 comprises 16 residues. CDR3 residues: CASSPTSGVSYNEQFF. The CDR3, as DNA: TGCGCCAGCAGCCCGACTAGCGGGGTGTCCTACAATGAGCAGTTCTTC.

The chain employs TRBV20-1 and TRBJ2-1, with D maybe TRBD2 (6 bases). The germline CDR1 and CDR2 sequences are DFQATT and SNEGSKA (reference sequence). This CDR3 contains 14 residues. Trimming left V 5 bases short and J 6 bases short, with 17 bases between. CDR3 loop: CSAHGGYRSNEQFF. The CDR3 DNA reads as TGCAGTGCTCATGGGGGGTACCGCTCCAATGAGCAGTTCTTC.

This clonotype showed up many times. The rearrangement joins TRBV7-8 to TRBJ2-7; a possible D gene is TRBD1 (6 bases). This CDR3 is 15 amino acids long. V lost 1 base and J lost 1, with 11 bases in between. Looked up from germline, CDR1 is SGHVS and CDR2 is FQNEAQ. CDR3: CASSLVQGPSYEQYV. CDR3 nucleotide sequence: TGTGCCAGCAGCTTAGTACAGGGTCCGTCCTACGAGCAGTACGTC.

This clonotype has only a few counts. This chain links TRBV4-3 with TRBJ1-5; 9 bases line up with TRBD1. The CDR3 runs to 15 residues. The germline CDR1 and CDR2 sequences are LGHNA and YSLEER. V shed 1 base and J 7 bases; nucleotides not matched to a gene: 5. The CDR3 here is CASSQAVGQGQPQHF. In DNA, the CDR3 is TGCGCCAGCAGCCAAGCTGTGGGACAGGGACAGCCCCAGCATTTT.